This T cell receptor beta chain was documented in a study of human T cells and chemical hapten exposure. As for the study in general: Alopecia areata, totalis and universalis patients, mostly female, were included.

This clonotype was recorded at least ten times. The target antigen is unknown. The CDR3 is 12 amino acids. CDR1 MNHEY and CDR2 SVGEGT come from the germline V gene. Trimming took off 10 bases at V and 6 bases at J, with 12 bases between the two ends. Regarding the study as a whole: In comparison with controls, expanded TCRs gave rise to a significantly larger number of large CDR3 similarity clusters. Sensitization with DPC brought no change to TCRs above 1 in 1000 in frequency.

Individual cDNA molecules received unique molecular identifiers in the library. In TCRdb, the RACE reads were re-called with MiXCR into one record per CDR3 protein. The sample contains about 290,000 distinct CDR3 sequences, around 7.7% of which appear only once. Noted time point: pre-sensitization, week 0. Regarding treatment: therapeutic diphenylcyclopropenone sensitization with weekly scalp DPC. The chain has TRBV6-2 or TRBV6-3 and TRBJ2-2; unclear D gene. Sequenced material: whole blood, taken in connection with sensitization to the hapten diphenylcyclopropenone (DPC). This receptor was taken from a man aged 18 to 29 with alopecia areata. Some clones in this sample may be carry-over from other donors' samples. The CDR3 DNA reads TGTGCCACCAAACAGCCCGCCGGGGAGCTGTTTTTT. It is translated as CATKQPAGELFF.